One TCR beta chain is described in this entry. This entry is derived from a study of blood T cell repertoires in COVID-19. Germline V lookup: CDR1 LNHDA, CDR2 SQIVND (reference sequence). V was trimmed by 7 bases and J by 2 bases, leaving 12 bases between them. The CDR3 loop spans 14 amino acids. In the original analysis: Estimated nucleated cell counts came from reference gene primer amplification. Clones were sequenced by immunoSEQ multiplex PCR, and TCRdb holds only the in-frame ones, with some missing. V and J calls and clone size are given by that table; D and trimming were obtained from the DNA. The sample has around 300,000 clones, around nine tenths seen once.

The clonotype was recovered from a middle-aged woman who had recovered from COVID-19. The genes are TRBV19 and TRBJ1-3, with unresolved D. Sequenced material: PBMCs or T cells enriched from blood (not recorded which). The chain's CDR3 is CASTGGRAGNTIYF. The DNA for the CDR3 is TGTGCCAGTACAGGTGGCAGAGCTGGAAACACCATATATTTT.